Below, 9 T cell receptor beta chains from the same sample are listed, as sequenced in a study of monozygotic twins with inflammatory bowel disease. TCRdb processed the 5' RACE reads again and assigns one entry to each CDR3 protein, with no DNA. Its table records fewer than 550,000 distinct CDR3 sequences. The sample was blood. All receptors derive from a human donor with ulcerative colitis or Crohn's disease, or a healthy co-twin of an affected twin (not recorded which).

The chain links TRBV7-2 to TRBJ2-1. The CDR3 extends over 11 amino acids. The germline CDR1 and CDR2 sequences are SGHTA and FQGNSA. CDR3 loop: CASSSLNEQFF.

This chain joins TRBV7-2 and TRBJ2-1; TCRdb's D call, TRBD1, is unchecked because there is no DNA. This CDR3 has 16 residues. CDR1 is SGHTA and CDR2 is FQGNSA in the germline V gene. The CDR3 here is CASSRRRTTPYNEQFF. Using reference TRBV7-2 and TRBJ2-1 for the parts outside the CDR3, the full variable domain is GAGVSQSPSNKVTEKGKDVELRCDPISGHTALYWYRQSLGQGLEFLIYFQGNSAPDKSGLPSDRFSAERTGGSVSTLTIQRTQQEDSAVYLCASSRRRTTPYNEQFFGPGTRLTVL.

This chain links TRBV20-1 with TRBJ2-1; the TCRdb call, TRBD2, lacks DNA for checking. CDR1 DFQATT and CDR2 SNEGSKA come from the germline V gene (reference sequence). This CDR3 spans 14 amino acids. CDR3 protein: CSARETSGYNEQFF.

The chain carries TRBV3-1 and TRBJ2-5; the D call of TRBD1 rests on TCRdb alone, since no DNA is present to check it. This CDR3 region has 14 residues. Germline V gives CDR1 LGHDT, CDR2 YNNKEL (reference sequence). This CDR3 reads CASSQYADEGAQYF.

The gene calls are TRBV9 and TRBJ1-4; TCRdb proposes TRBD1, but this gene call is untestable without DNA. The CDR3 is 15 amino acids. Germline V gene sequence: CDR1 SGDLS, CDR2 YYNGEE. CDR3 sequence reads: CASSVTGAHNEKLFF.

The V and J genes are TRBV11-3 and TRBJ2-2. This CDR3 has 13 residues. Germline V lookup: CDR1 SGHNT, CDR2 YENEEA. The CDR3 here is CASTSSGPGELFF. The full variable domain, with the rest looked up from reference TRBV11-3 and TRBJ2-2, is EAGVVQSPRYKIIEKKQPVAFWCNPISGHNTLYWYLQNLGQGPELLIRYENEEAVDDSQLPKDRFSAERLKGVDSTLKIQPAELGDSAVYLCASTSSGPGELFFGEGSRLTVL.

The CDR3 here is CASSLNLDYGYTF. V and J are TRBV11-2 and TRBJ1-2. The CDR3 is 13 amino acids. CDR1 is SGHAT, CDR2 FQNNGV, per germline.

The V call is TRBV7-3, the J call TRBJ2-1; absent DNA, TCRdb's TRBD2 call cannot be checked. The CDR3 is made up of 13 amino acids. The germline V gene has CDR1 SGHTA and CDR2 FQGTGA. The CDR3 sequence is CASSSPAGAEQFF.

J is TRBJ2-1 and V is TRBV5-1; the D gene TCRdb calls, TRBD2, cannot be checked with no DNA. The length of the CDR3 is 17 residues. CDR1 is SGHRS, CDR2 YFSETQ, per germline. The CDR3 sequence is CASSLANMRLAGDEQFF.